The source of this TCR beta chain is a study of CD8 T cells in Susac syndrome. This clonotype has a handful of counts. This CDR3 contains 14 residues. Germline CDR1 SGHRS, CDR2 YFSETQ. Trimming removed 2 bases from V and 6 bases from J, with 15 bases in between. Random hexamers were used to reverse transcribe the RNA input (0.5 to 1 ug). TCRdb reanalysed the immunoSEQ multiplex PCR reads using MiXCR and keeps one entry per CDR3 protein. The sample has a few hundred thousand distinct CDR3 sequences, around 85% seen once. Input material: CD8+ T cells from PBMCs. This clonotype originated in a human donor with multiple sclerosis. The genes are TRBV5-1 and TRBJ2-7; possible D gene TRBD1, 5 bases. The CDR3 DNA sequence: TGCGCCAGCAGCTTCTCAGGGCCCTGGGCCGAGCAGTACTTC. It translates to CASSFSGPWAEQYF.